This T cell receptor (beta chain) was captured in a study of shared T cell receptors in the human thymus. Germline CDR1 is SEHNR and CDR2 is FQNEAQ (reference sequence). Losses at the gene ends were 5 bases for V and 7 bases for J; bases not matched to a gene: 17. This CDR3 comprises 16 residues. Sequenced by immunoSEQ multiplex PCR; TCRdb stores in-frame clones only, minus some. The table has hundreds of thousands of clones, roughly 74% seen once. These data are also associated with another study on human thymus T cells. That publication notes: Immunologically healthy infants in Finland undergoing congenital heart defect surgery were the donors. Thymic material originated from resections removed in the course of corrective heart surgery. Use of V and J genes seemed skewed within the thymic and blood repertoires. The related literature has documented a marked overlap of thymic repertoires among unrelated individuals.

This chain uses TRBV7-9 with TRBJ2-7; 7 bases line up with TRBD1. The TCR comes from a boy in the first two years of life with a congenital heart defect. The sample consisted of thymocytes. CDR3 sequence (DNA): TGTGCCAGCAGCCTCTCCCTTTGGGACAGCCCCGGGGAGCAGTACTTC. This sequence encodes CASSLSLWDSPGEQYF.